This T cell receptor beta chain was identified during a study of vaccination effects on CD4 cells after COVID-19. Assay used: immunoSEQ multiplex PCR; TCRdb lists only in-frame clones, some missing. The table lists tens of thousands of clones, around 67% of them singletons. Antigen-specific CD4+ T cells were expanded with viral peptide pools in the ViraFEST assay before sequencing. It was after more than 8 days of culture that CD4+ T cells were isolated. Everyone in the study got two shots of either the BNT162b2 or mRNA-1273 vaccine. Prior SARS-CoV-2 infection was absent in the vaccine recipients, as shown by negative nucleocapsid antibodies. Half of the medium was exchanged for IL-2 medium on both days 3 and 7. V trimming: 2 bases; J trimming: 5 bases; junction bases outside the gene matches: 11. The CDR3 consists of 16 residues. Germline V lookup: CDR1 MNHEY, CDR2 SVGAGI. As regards this clone: The antigen remains unidentified.

The chain combines TRBV6-5 with TRBJ2-7, with 8 bases fitting TRBD1. The sequence came from a human donor who received a COVID-19 vaccine. Sequencing was performed on CD4+ T cells from PBMCs cultured with SARS-CoV-2 spike peptides, taken after COVID-19 vaccination. CDR3 amino acids: CASSYVSARGLDEQYF. The CDR3 DNA reads as TGTGCCAGCAGTTACGTAAGTGCCAGGGGGCTTGACGAGCAGTACTTC.